Presented here are 9 T cell receptor beta chains from one specimen sequenced in a study of early stage breast cancer tumors. Some clones are missing from TCRdb's copy, which holds only in-frame ones; the method was immunoSEQ multiplex PCR. Among roughly 10,000 clones, around 71% were seen once, and the ten largest hold roughly 7.7%. Source material: breast tumor tissue. The receptors stem from a person aged 45 to 59 with breast cancer.

This clone was counted only a few times. This rearrangement joins TRBV6-6 to TRBJ1-2, with D tentatively TRBD1 (6 bases). The germline V gene encodes CDR1 MNHNY and CDR2 SVGAGI (reference sequence). Trimming cost V 5 bases and J 5 bases, with 15 bases left between them. The CDR3 has 14 amino acids. In DNA form, the CDR3 reads TGTGCCAGCAGTACCCCCCCAACAGGGTATGGCTACACCTTC. It encodes CASSTPPTGYGYTF.

The sample holds a few counts of this clone. The CDR3 DNA reads TGCGCCAGCAGTTCGGGAGACGGAGCAGATACGCAGTATTTT. Protein: CASSSGDGADTQYF. The rearrangement links TRBV5-1 to TRBJ2-3, with D possibly TRBD2 on 6 matching bases. The CDR3 spans 14 residues. Between the trimmed V and J ends, which lost 5 bases and 4 bases, there was a span of 14 bases. Germline CDR1 and CDR2: SGHRS and YFSETQ.

The V gene is TRBV5-4, the J gene TRBJ2-1, with a weak D call TRBD2 (6 bases). CDR1 is SGHNT, CDR2 YYREEE, per germline (reference sequence). This CDR3 is 13 amino acids long. The V gene lost 4 bases and the J gene lost 5 bases, with 10 bases spanning the gap. The CDR3 region is CASSARLDNEQFF. The CDR3 bases are TGTGCCAGCAGCGCTCGACTAGACAATGAGCAGTTCTTC.

The gene calls are TRBV28 and TRBJ1-1, with 8 bases fitting TRBD1. Germline-derived CDR1 and CDR2 are MDHEN and SYDVKM. J was trimmed by 1 base and V by 4 bases; bases with no gene match: 8. The CDR3 consists of 16 residues. Here the CDR3 reads CASSSQLDRENTEAFF. The DNA for the CDR3 is TGTGCCAGCAGTTCACAACTGGACAGGGAGAACACTGAAGCTTTCTTT.

This clone was found a few times. The genes are TRBV19 and TRBJ2-6; D possibly corresponds to TRBD1 (6 bases). This CDR3 comprises 18 residues. Germline assignment: CDR1 LNHDA and CDR2 SQIVND (reference sequence). V lost 3 bases and J 0 bases, leaving 15 bases between the germline ends. The CDR3: CASSIGGTRSSGANVLTF. The CDR3 bases are TGTGCCAGTAGTATCGGTGGGACACGTAGCTCTGGGGCCAACGTCCTGACTTTC.

V usage is TRBV18 and J usage is TRBJ2-5; D possibly matches TRBD1 or TRBD2 (5 bases each). Trimming cost V 4 bases and J 2 bases, with 8 bases left between them. The CDR3 runs to 13 residues. Germline V lookup: CDR1 KGHSH, CDR2 LQKENI. DNA for the CDR3: TGTGCCAGCTCACAGAGGGGTCAAGAGACCCAGTACTTC. Translation gives CASSQRGQETQYF.

This CDR3 is CASSLTSGPYNEQFF. Written as DNA, the CDR3 is TGTGCCAGCAGTCTGACCTCCGGACCCTACAATGAGCAGTTCTTC. The J gene is TRBJ2-1, the V gene TRBV11-1; no clear D. The CDR3 is 15 amino acids. Germline lookup yields CDR1 SGHAT and CDR2 FQDESV (reference sequence). V lost 6 bases, J lost 2 bases, and 14 bases lay in between.

This chain connects TRBV7-9 to TRBJ2-7; TRBD2 matches 11 bases. CDR1 and CDR2 from the germline V gene are SEHNR and FQNEAQ (reference sequence). This CDR3 comprises 15 residues. With V trimmed by 5 bases and J by 4 bases, 7 bases remained unmatched. This CDR3 reads CASSPSGRFGYEQYF. CDR3 sequence (DNA): TGTGCCAGCAGCCCTAGCGGGAGGTTTGGTTACGAGCAGTACTTC.

This clone is medium-sized by share. This chain connects TRBV9 to TRBJ1-4, with a tentative D call TRBD1 (5 bases). Trimming took 3 bases from V and 7 from J, leaving 13 bases between them. The CDR3 runs 14 residues. From germline, CDR1 is SGDLS and CDR2 YYNGEE. The CDR3 reads CASSEVGGGEKLFF. The CDR3 nucleotides read TGTGCCAGCAGCGAGGTGGGGGGAGGTGAAAAACTGTTTTTT.